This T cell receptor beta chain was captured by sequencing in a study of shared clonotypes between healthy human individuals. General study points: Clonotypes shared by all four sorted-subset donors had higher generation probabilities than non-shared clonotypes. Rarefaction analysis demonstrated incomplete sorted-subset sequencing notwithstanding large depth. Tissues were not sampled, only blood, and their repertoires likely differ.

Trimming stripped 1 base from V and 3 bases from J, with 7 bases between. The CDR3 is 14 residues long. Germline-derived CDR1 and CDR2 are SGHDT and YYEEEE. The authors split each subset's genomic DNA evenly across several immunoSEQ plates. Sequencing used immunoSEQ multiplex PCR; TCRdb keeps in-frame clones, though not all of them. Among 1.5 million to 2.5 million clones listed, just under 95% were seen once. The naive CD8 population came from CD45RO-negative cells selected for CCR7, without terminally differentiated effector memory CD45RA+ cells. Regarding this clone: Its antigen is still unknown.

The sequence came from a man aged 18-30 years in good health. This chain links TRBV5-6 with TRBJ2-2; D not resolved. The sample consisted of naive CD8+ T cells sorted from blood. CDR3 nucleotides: TGTGCCAGCAGCTTGTCCAGATACACCGGGGAGCTGTTTTTT. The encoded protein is CASSLSRYTGELFF.